This T cell receptor beta chain was recorded in a study of identical twins. About this clonotype itself: Its antigen remains unknown.

Broader study findings: Twin-shared out-of-frame alpha sequences were enriched for low generation probability.

TCRdb reprocessed the 5' RACE reads with MiXCR, giving one entry per CDR3 protein. Here the sample spans 1.5 million to 2 million distinct CDR3 sequences, roughly 35% being singletons. The germline gives CDR1 MGHRA, CDR2 YSYEKL. This CDR3 comprises 17 residues. Trimming pared 3 bases from V and 0 bases from J, leaving 12 bases between. This clonotype was sampled from a newborn girl in good health. V and J are TRBV4-1 and TRBJ1-6, with D perhaps TRBD1 (6 bases). Sequencing was performed on cord blood. CDR3 loop: CASSQEGGGSYNSPLHF. DNA for the CDR3: TGCGCCAGCAGCCAGGAAGGGGGGGGCTCCTATAATTCACCCCTCCACTTT.